The sequence of this TCR beta chain was determined in a study of T cells expressing NK-cell markers. In the study overall: Most of the eight sequenced donors tested HCMV-seropositive; one tested seronegative.

Points from the study as a whole: Of the CD8+ T cells in over five donors, roughly 1.0-7.5% belonged to dominant NKG2C+ clonotypes. Researchers report these clonotypes also headed the CD3+CD56-NKG2C+ fraction in several donors.

On this clonotype: Its antigen is undetermined.

CDR3 length: 14 amino acids. Germline V gives CDR1 SQVTM, CDR2 ANQGSEA. cDNA encoding TCR beta was synthesized via 5'RACE template switching incorporating UMIs. From its re-call of the 5' RACE reads, TCRdb lists each CDR3 protein once, without DNA. In total, the table holds around 100,000 distinct CDR3 sequences. This sequence originates from a woman aged 18 to 75 in good health. Material: blood T cells: a sorted CD56 or NKG2C T cell subset, CD4+ or CD8+ T cells, or bulk PBMC T cells (not recorded which). The rearrangement links TRBV29-1 to TRBJ1-2; the D call from TCRdb, TRBD1, cannot be confirmed without DNA. CDR3 sequence: CSVPVSGRVYGYTF. The variable domain in full, with the rest retrieved from reference TRBV29-1 and TRBJ1-2, is SAVISQKPSRDICQRGTSLTIQCQVDSQVTMMFWYRQQPGQSLTLIATANQGSEATYESGFVIDKFPISRPNLTFSTLTVSNMSPEDSSIYLCSVPVSGRVYGYTFGSGTRLTVV.